Detailed here is one TCR beta chain. It lacks a known antigen. Per-nucleotide qualities are absent, and no much larger clonotype sits a single base away. This record belongs to a study of beta chain features in type 1 diabetes (dated by TCRdb to 2016 to 2019). Background on the whole study: Patients and healthy donors did not differ in mean age, gender distribution, total cell number or subset yield. The study compared TCRB repertoires of sorted circulating CD4+ T cell subsets between recently diagnosed type 1 diabetes patients and matched healthy donors. Across all samples, 90 million to 130 million sorted cells were examined, and cell number per subset correlated strongly with RNA yield. Whereas all 28 donors provided naive and central memory subsets, regulatory and stem cell-like memory subsets were isolated from just 8 patients and roughly 8 healthy donors. Overall results and qualifications from the work: Shorter templates might be favored by PCR, yet because patient and control samples were amplified and corrected together, any such skew would affect both groups equally. Naive, central memory and regulatory TCRB repertoires appeared to be more similar among patients than among healthy donors. At VDJ recombination sites, type 1 diabetes patients had fewer insertions and more deleted nucleotides, which implies abnormalities in thymic rearrangement. Because small numbers of individuals were included in the HLA sub-analyses, any influence of HLA type on TCRB rearrangement was left unresolved. A moderate but significant shortening of TCRB CDR3 length was observed in type 1 diabetes patients in all four CD4+ subsets. Sequencing cDNA rather than genomic DNA could over-represent highly expressing activated cells, although activation and CD3 levels did not differ between groups.

The entire isolated RNA was reverse transcribed using the High Capacity cDNA Reverse Transcription Kit, and thus expressed TCRB transcripts were sequenced. Naive, central memory and regulatory T cell samples underwent deep immunoSEQ sequencing, averaging about 3.57 million total reads per sample. Sorted cells were lysed in RLT buffer and RNA was extracted with DNase-treated RNeasy Micro or Mini kits, depending on cell number. To prevent cross-contamination, every cell subset was processed on its own, while patient and healthy donor samples were processed together. The immunoSEQ multiplex PCR was used to amplify TCRB sequences from cDNA, generating 87-bp fragments that spanned the CDR3 region. Sequencing of the amplicons was done on the Illumina HiSeq platform. The paper's processing steps were these. Synthetic template baselines were used to correct PCR bias computationally, reads within Hamming distance 2 were collapsed, and singletons that could not be merged were discarded. Reads were aligned against IMGT to assign V, D and J genes, CDR3 length and insertions or deletions at six rearrangement sites. Within each subset, clonotype counts were normalized to the number of sorted cells before true diversity and Gini coefficients were calculated with the tcR R package. Repertoire sharing was quantified using the overlap coefficient calculated on TCRB nucleotide sequences. As a proxy for the pre-selection repertoire, out-of-frame TCRB sequences from naive cells were analyzed. The clones in this table, taken by TCRdb from immuneACCESS, are in-frame only. Not every clone is retained; where verified, under half of the shortfall comes from an unresolved V gene, and the cause of the rest is unknown. V and J calls and clone size are those listed in that table; D and trimming were worked out from the DNA. The table for this sample lists about 930,000 clones; under 20% of them were counted only once. The ten largest make up around 0.02% of the sample.

Counted from cysteine to phenylalanine, this CDR3 has 17 amino acids. Only the CDR3 region is kept as DNA, spanning 51 bases read in frame from base 1. The germline V gene (reference sequence) supplies CDR1 LNHNV and CDR2 YYDKDF. V gives up 4 bases and J gives up 3 bases, and the segment between their germline ends measures 22 bases. From each donor, a single peripheral blood sample of about 120 mL on average was drawn into heparinised tubes. A BD FACSAria II and a panel including CD45RO, CCR7, CD25, CD127, CD95 and CD27 were used to sort naive, central memory, regulatory and stem cell-like memory CD4+ T cells. All sorted populations exceeded 95% purity. PBMCs were isolated immediately by Lymphoprep density gradient centrifugation and stained directly without culture. So that batch effects would be minimized, each experiment stained and sorted samples in pairs, pairing one healthy donor with one patient.

Here the chain combines TRBV15 and TRBJ2-7, with the D assignment possibly TRBD1 or TRBD2, given 5 matching bases for each. What was sequenced was naive CD4+ T cells from blood. What the cell subset or site label conveys for this sample: true naive CD4+ T cells. The sequence came from a woman between 18 and 29 years old in good health. The CDR3 protein: CATSKTRDRDHLYEQYF. The DNA sequence is as follows: TGTGCCACCAGCAAAACTAGGGACCGCGATCATCTCTACGAGCAGTACTTC.